These 5 T cell receptor beta chains share one sample of origin, sequenced in a study of T cells in Graves' hyperthyroidism and ophthalmopathy. The CDR3 regions of TCR beta were amplified from RNA transcripts. The HTBI set primed first-round TCR CDR3 RT-PCR. From the multiplex PCR reads, TCRdb called clonotypes with MiXCR, one entry per CDR3 protein. The sample holds roughly 640,000 distinct CDR3 sequences, approximately 16% seen once. The sequencing input was blood. The receptors were sampled from a middle-aged woman with Graves' ophthalmopathy.

This clonotype was recorded at least ten times. The chain couples TRBV12-3 or TRBV12-4 to TRBJ1-6, with D possibly being TRBD1 (6 bases). The V gene lost 7 bases and the J gene lost 7 bases, with 14 bases spanning the gap. The CDR3 loop spans 14 amino acids. CDR3 sequence reads: CASTKGGMNSPLHF. CDR3 bases: TGTGCCAGCACTAAAGGGGGAATGAATTCACCCCTCCACTTT.

This clonotype was picked up many times. This chain uses TRBV6-1 with TRBJ2-5, with TRBD1 as a possible D gene (6 bases). The CDR3 covers 14 residues. The V gene lost 7 bases and the J gene lost 2 bases, with 14 bases spanning the gap. The germline CDR1 and CDR2 sequences are MNHNS and SASEGT. Here the CDR3 DNA reads TGTGCCAGCACCCTCACAGGGATACAAGAGACCCAGTACTTC. The encoded protein is CASTLTGIQETQYF.

The chain is built from TRBV10-1 and TRBJ2-1; D is possibly TRBD1 (5 bases). The V and J ends lost 2 bases and 6 bases respectively, with 11 bases between them. Germline V lookup: CDR1 WNHNN, CDR2 SYGVQD (reference sequence). This CDR3 is 14 amino acids long. CDR3 DNA: TGCGCCAGCAGTGAGGGCAGGGTAAGCAATGAGCAGTTCTTC. Translated, it gives CASSEGRVSNEQFF.

The sample holds many counts of this clonotype. The CDR3 region has the DNA TGTGCCTGGATTGACCGGACTACGAACACCGGGGAGCTGTTTTTT. Residues: CAWIDRTTNTGELFF. The chain recombines TRBV30 with TRBJ2-2; D is possibly TRBD2 (6 bases). V shed 4 bases and J shed 0 bases, with 12 bases lying between them. Germline CDR1 GTSNPN, CDR2 SVGIG (reference sequence). The length of the CDR3 is 15 residues.

The chain couples TRBV28 to TRBJ1-2; 7 bases line up with TRBD1. V shed 2 bases and J 7 bases; nucleotides not matched to a gene: 10. Germline V gene data show CDR1 as MDHEN and CDR2 as SYDVKM. The CDR3 has 15 residues. The CDR3 spells CASSLGRDSRTGYTF. CDR3 nucleotides: TGTGCCAGCAGTTTAGGTCGGGACAGCCGCACTGGCTACACCTTC.